A selection of T cell receptor beta chains follows, all from one sample in a study of control samples from healthy donors and cancer patients. The assay was immunoSEQ multiplex PCR, and TCRdb's table has in-frame clones only and misses some. The sample includes some 140,000 clones, approximately 94% of them seen just once. Sequenced: blood. The receptors were sampled from a man in his forties in good health. CDR3s include the opening cysteine and the closing phenylalanine or tryptophan. D genes are given only for firm matches. Clone size is not always given. Where it is, it says once, few, many or a class for expanded clones.

.,TRBD2,TRBJ2-3,TRBV7-9,TGTGCCAGCAGCTTTCTAGCGGGGGGGCCGGCAGATACGCAGTATTTT,CASSFLAGGPADTQYF
.,.,TRBJ2-5,TRBV7-8,TGTGCCAGCAGCTTAGTGACAGACCAAGAGACCCAGTACTTC,CASSLVTDQETQYF
.,.,TRBJ2-7,TRBV11-3,TGTGCCAGCAGCTTAGATCGGGGCGAGCAGTACTTC,CASSLDRGEQYF
.,TRBD1,TRBJ2-3,TRBV6-5,TGTGCCAGCAGTCCCCAGGGGGCGTTAGATACGCAGTATTTT,CASSPQGALDTQYF
.,TRBD1,TRBJ1-2,TRBV28,TGTGCCAGCAGTTTATCATCCGGGACAGCTAACTATGGCTACACCTTC,CASSLSSGTANYGYTF
.,.,TRBJ1-6,TRBV3-1/TRBV3-2,TGTGCCAGCAGCCAGTGGGGAGGGGTAAATAATTCACCCCTCCACTTT,CASSQWGGVNNSPLHF
.,.,TRBJ1-2,TRBV6-2/TRBV6-3,TGTGCCAGCACCCCGGGGAACAGTAATGGCTACACCTTC,CASTPGNSNGYTF
.,.,TRBJ2-7,TRBV11-2,TGTGCCAGCAGCTTAGATCCCACTTACGAGCAGTACTTC,CASSLDPTYEQYF
.,TRBD2,TRBJ2-3,TRBV4-3,TGCGCCAGCAGCCAAGTTAGCGGGGCGAAGCAGTATTTT,CASSQVSGAKQYF
.,.,TRBJ1-5,TRBV5-5,TGTGCCAGCAGCTCGGTCGATATGGGGCTCGGGTATCAGCCCCAGCATTTT,CASSSVDMGLGYQPQHF
.,.,TRBJ2-7,TRBV19,TGTGCCAGTAGTATCACGGGGTCCTACGAGCAGTACTTC,CASSITGSYEQYF
.,.,TRBJ1-5,TRBV7-8,TGTGCCAGCAGCTTAGAAACCAGGTTGAGCAATCAGCCCCAGCATTTT,CASSLETRLSNQPQHF
.,TRBD1,TRBJ1-1,TRBV7-3,TGTGCCAGCAGCCTAGACTTCGGGACAGTCCCTTTCTTT,CASSLDFGTVPFF
.,.,TRBJ2-4,TRBV11-3,TGTGCCAGCAGCGGGCGCGAGGGCATTCAGTACTTC,CASSGREGIQYF
.,.,TRBJ2-3,TRBV27,TGTGCCAGCAGTTTCATCGGGGGCCGCACAGATACGCAGTATTTT,CASSFIGGRTDTQYF
.,TRBD1,TRBJ1-1,TRBV27,TGTGCCAGCAGTTTAATGTGGGACAGTGAAGCTTTCTTT,CASSLMWDSEAFF
.,.,TRBJ1-4,TRBV12-3/TRBV12-4,TGTGCCAGCAGTTTATGGGGTCCTGAAAAACTGTTTTTT,CASSLWGPEKLFF
.,.,TRBJ2-2,TRBV7-3,TGTGCCAGCAGCTTCTGGCCCGGGGAGCTGTTTTTT,CASSFWPGELFF
.,.,TRBJ2-3,TRBV19,TGTGCCAGTAGTATAATGAGAGGCACAGATACGCAGTATTTT,CASSIMRGTDTQYF
.,.,TRBJ1-1,TRBV5-6,TGTGCCAGCAGCTCTGACCCTGAGACTGAAGCTTTCTTT,CASSSDPETEAFF
.,.,TRBJ1-2,TRBV2,TGTGCCAGCAGTGATCGACAGGTTCATGGCTACACCTTC,CASSDRQVHGYTF
.,.,TRBJ2-6,TRBV19,TGTGCCAGTAGTCTCATGTCTGGGGCCAACGTCCTGACTTTC,CASSLMSGANVLTF
.,.,TRBJ1-6,TRBV27,TGTGCCAGCAGGGATCGGGACACCGGACGTTTTTCACCCCTCCACTTT,CASRDRDTGRFSPLHF
.,TRBD1,TRBJ1-5,TRBV27,TGTGCCAGCAGTTCAGGGGGCGGAAATCAGCCCCAGCATTTT,CASSSGGGNQPQHF
.,.,TRBJ2-7,TRBV19,TGTGCCAGTAGACCCAGGGGAACACGCGAGCAGTACTTC,CASRPRGTREQYF
.,.,TRBJ1-5,TRBV4-1,TGCGCCAGCAGCCAGGTACCTGATGGCAATCAGCCCCAGCATTTT,CASSQVPDGNQPQHF
.,TRBD1,TRBJ2-2,TRBV4-1,TGCGCCAGCAGCCCCGGACAGGGCCCCCGATTAGAGCTGTTTTTT,CASSPGQGPRLELFF
.,.,TRBJ1-1,TRBV20-1,TGCAGTGCTGGGGCAAACACTGAAGCTTTCTTT,CSAGANTEAFF
.,TRBD1,TRBJ2-7,TRBV30,TGTGCCTGGAGTGTTGGGACAGGGGACTACGAGCAGTACTTC,CAWSVGTGDYEQYF
.,.,TRBJ2-4,TRBV7-9,TGTGCCAGCACCCCCGGGGACAATAAGGGAGACATTCAGTACTTC,CASTPGDNKGDIQYF
.,.,TRBJ1-2,TRBV6-1,TGTGCCAGCAGTGAAGGTGGGCAGACTTATGGCTACACCTTC,CASSEGGQTYGYTF
once,.,TRBJ2-2,TRBV5-4,TGTGCCAGCAGCCCCGGAAAGTCCCGAACCACCGGGGAGCTGTTTTTT,CASSPGKSRTTGELFF
once,.,TRBJ2-1,TRBV6-4,TGTGCCAGCAGTGACTCGGGACCCGGCTTCTTC,CASSDSGPGFF
.,.,TRBJ2-7,TRBV7-9,TGTGCCAGCAGCTTAGTAAACTCCTACGAGCAGTACTTC,CASSLVNSYEQYF
.,.,TRBJ1-4,TRBV28,TGTGCCAGCAGACTCCAACCGATTGGTAATGAAAAACTGTTTTTT,CASRLQPIGNEKLFF
.,TRBD1,TRBJ2-7,TRBV7-9,TGTGCCAGCAGCACATTGACAGGGGGCTCCTACGAGCAGTACTTC,CASSTLTGGSYEQYF
.,TRBD1,TRBJ1-2,TRBV19,TGTGCCAGTTTGGGACAGGTCGGCTATGGCTACACCTTC,CASLGQVGYGYTF
once,TRBD2,TRBJ2-3,TRBV3-1/TRBV3-2,TGTGCCAGCAGCCTCAGAGGGTTAGCGGGGGTCACAGATACGCAGTATTTT,CASSLRGLAGVTDTQYF
.,TRBD1,TRBJ2-7,TRBV10-2,TGCGCCAGCAGCCCCCCGGGACAGGGTTCCTACGAGCAGTACTTC,CASSPPGQGSYEQYF
.,TRBD2,TRBJ2-3,TRBV7-6,TGTGCCAGCAGCTTAGAGGTCGGGCTAGCGGGGGCCACTACGCAGTATTTT,CASSLEVGLAGATTQYF
once,TRBD1,TRBJ1-2,TRBV19,TGTGCCAGTACCGGGACAGGCTATGGCTACACCTTC,CASTGTGYGYTF
.,.,TRBJ1-2,TRBV11-2,TGTGCCAGCAGCTTAGAACAGGGAAACTATGGCTACACCTTC,CASSLEQGNYGYTF
.,.,TRBJ1-3,TRBV10-3,TGTGCCATCAGTGAATCGGGGGGGAAGGCTGGAAACACCATATATTTT,CAISESGGKAGNTIYF
.,TRBD1,TRBJ1-5,TRBV19,TGTGCCAGTAGTCGACAGGGACCTCGGCAGCCCCAGCATTTT,CASSRQGPRQPQHF
.,.,TRBJ1-1,TRBV18,TGTGCCAGCTCACCGGGGGGGCGCCCAAACACTGAAGCTTTCTTT,CASSPGGRPNTEAFF
once,.,TRBJ2-7,TRBV18,TGTGCCAGCTCACCACCGGGGGCCTACGAGCAGTACTTC,CASSPPGAYEQYF
.,.,TRBJ2-7,TRBV5-6,TGTGCCAGCAGCTTGGCCGTTCCCGCAGGACCCTACGAGCAGTACTTC,CASSLAVPAGPYEQYF
.,TRBD1,TRBJ2-7,TRBV5-6,TGTGCCAGCAGCCCAGGGACAGGGGCCTACGAGCAGTACTTC,CASSPGTGAYEQYF
.,.,TRBJ1-3,TRBV18,TGTGCCAGCTCCCAAGACAGAAACACCATATATTTT,CASSQDRNTIYF
.,TRBD1,TRBJ1-4,TRBV28,TGTGCCAGCAGTTCCCCAGGGGGCTCAACTAATGAAAAACTGTTTTTT,CASSSPGGSTNEKLFF